The 27 T cell receptor beta chains given below trace back to one sample, sequenced in a study of identical twins. TCRdb reanalysed the 5' RACE reads using MiXCR and keeps one entry per CDR3 protein. The sample has hundreds of thousands of distinct CDR3 sequences, 21% seen once; the top ten hold 4% to 5.5%. A further study also used this sample, focusing on T cells expressing NK-cell markers.

The source material was PBMCs. These receptors were collected from a woman younger than 35 in good health.

This clonotype was observed a handful of times. J is TRBJ2-1 and V is TRBV13, with D tentatively TRBD1 (5 bases). Trimming took 0 bases from V and 8 from J, leaving 8 bases between them. The germline CDR1 and CDR2 sequences are PRHDT and FYEKMQ (reference sequence). The CDR3 extends over 13 amino acids. Written as DNA, the CDR3 is TGTGCCAGCAGCTTAGGAGGGGTCGATGAGCAGTTCTTC. As protein: CASSLGGVDEQFF.

This chain uses TRBV23-1 with TRBJ2-3; D may match TRBD1 or TRBD2 (5 bases each). TRBV23-1 is an ORF for which the function is uncertain. The CDR3 runs to 16 residues. Trimming pared 4 bases from V and 4 bases from J, leaving 18 bases between. CDR3 DNA: TGCGCCAGCAGTCGGGGACCAACAATCGATGCAGATACGCAGTATTTT. Translating gives CASSRGPTIDADTQYF.

This chain connects TRBV30 to TRBJ2-3, with unresolved D. Germline loops: CDR1 GTSNPN, CDR2 SVGIG (reference sequence). This CDR3 has 12 residues. The CDR3 region is CGLADLTDTQYF. Here the CDR3 DNA reads TGTGGGCTGGCAGACCTCACAGATACGCAGTATTTT.

This clonotype came up a few times. The chain uses TRBV11-2 and TRBJ2-3; no firm D call. Germline V gene data show CDR1 as SGHAT and CDR2 as FQNNGV. The CDR3 has 16 amino acids. The V end lost 5 bases, the J end lost 0 bases, and 15 bases lay between the germline ends. In nucleotides, the CDR3 is TGTGCCAGCAGCCAAGTAGGTGGATTCAGCACAGATACGCAGTATTTT. This encodes CASSQVGGFSTDTQYF.

This clonotype was seen many times. CDR3: CASSLGTSVGTEAFF. CDR3 in DNA: TGCGCCAGCAGCCTTGGGACGTCGGTCGGCACTGAAGCTTTCTTT. The chain recombines TRBV5-1 with TRBJ1-1; D possibly corresponds to TRBD1 (5 bases). The CDR3 loop spans 15 amino acids. Germline values: CDR1 SGHRS, CDR2 YFSETQ. The germline V and J ends were trimmed by 4 bases and 4 bases, with 17 bases remaining between them.

This chain uses TRBV12-3 or TRBV12-4 with TRBJ2-7; no clear D. The CDR3 is 13 residues long. Trimming pared 5 bases from V and 7 bases from J, leaving 15 bases between. The CDR3, as DNA: TGTGCCAGCAGTCTAAGACGGGTCGAGGAGCAGTACTTC. Translation: CASSLRRVEEQYF.

This clonotype came up many times. The V call is TRBV12-3 or TRBV12-4, the J call TRBJ2-2; D is uncertain. Trimming left V 5 bases short and J 0 bases short, with 7 bases between. The CDR3 has 14 amino acids. The CDR3 spells CASSTTPNTGELFF. For the CDR3, the DNA is TGTGCCAGCAGTACAACCCCGAACACCGGGGAGCTGTTTTTT.

J is TRBJ2-2 and V is TRBV9; 8 positions agree with TRBD2. The germline V gene has CDR1 SGDLS and CDR2 YYNGEE. The CDR3 has 18 residues. Losses at the gene ends were 0 bases for V and 0 bases for J; bases not matched to a gene: 7. In nucleotides, the CDR3 is TGTGCCAGCAGCGTAGTAAAAGCGGGGGTCGCGAACACCGGGGAGCTGTTTTTT. It codes for CASSVVKAGVANTGELFF.

The chain recombines TRBV12-3 or TRBV12-4 with TRBJ2-6; D is ambiguous. The CDR3 is 13 amino acids. V lost 8 bases and J 1 base, leaving 6 bases between the germline ends. CDR3 bases: TGTGCCAGCGGCCGGTCTGGGGCCAACGTCCTGACTTTC. This encodes CASGRSGANVLTF.

The sample holds many counts of this clonotype. The chain recombines TRBV6-5 with TRBJ2-7; tentatively, D is TRBD2 (5 bases). CDR3 size: 12 residues. The germline gives CDR1 MNHEY, CDR2 SVGAGI. Trimming took off 8 bases at V and 2 bases at J, with 10 bases between the two ends. The CDR3 nucleotides read TGTGCCAGCCCGGGGTCCACCTACGAGCAGTACTTC. It yields the protein CASPGSTYEQYF.

The chain uses TRBV24-1 and TRBJ2-1; 8 bases fit TRBD2. CDR1 is KGHDR, CDR2 SFDVKD, per germline. J lost 4 bases, V lost 3 bases, and 7 bases had no gene match. The CDR3 is 16 residues long. CDR3 residues: CATSDPSSGRYNEQFF. The CDR3, as DNA: TGTGCCACCAGTGATCCTTCTAGCGGGCGTTACAATGAGCAGTTCTTC.

The chain joins TRBV15 to TRBJ1-5; no reliable D call. Trimming removed 0 bases from V and 4 bases from J, with 7 bases in between. In germline, CDR1 is LNHNV, CDR2 YYDKDF (reference sequence). The CDR3 covers 14 residues. The CDR3, as DNA: TGTGCCACCAGCAGAGATCGTGGGAATCAGCCCCAGCATTTT. Its translation: CATSRDRGNQPQHF.

The chain is built from TRBV2 and TRBJ2-5; D remains unclear. V lost 6 bases, J lost 4 bases, and 9 bases lay in between. Germline V CDR1 and CDR2: SNHLY, FYNNEI. The CDR3 is 12 residues long. CDR3 DNA: TGTGCCAGCAGGTCTGAAGCAGAGACCCAGTACTTC. Amino acids: CASRSEAETQYF.

This clonotype was seen more than once but under ten times. V and J are TRBV30 and TRBJ1-5; D call uncertain. The V end lost 5 bases, the J end lost 2 bases, and 10 bases lay between the germline ends. The germline CDR1 and CDR2 sequences are GTSNPN and SVGIG (reference sequence). CDR3 length: 13 residues. CDR3 nucleotide sequence: TGTGCCTGGGGGATAAGGGGCAATCAGCCCCAGCATTTT. It specifies CAWGIRGNQPQHF.

This sequence joins TRBV7-2 and TRBJ1-2, with D unclear. Germline CDR1 and CDR2: SGHTA and FQGNSA. The CDR3 is 12 residues long. V was pared by 3 bases and J by 6 bases, with 8 bases between. CDR3 DNA sequence: TGTGCCAGCAGCTTGGTGTTACATGGCTACACCTTC. Its translation is CASSLVLHGYTF.

The gene calls are TRBV5-5 and TRBJ2-5; either TRBD1 or TRBD2 may supply D (6 bases each). The ends were cut back, 0 bases at V and 4 bases at J, with 16 bases in the middle. The length of the CDR3 is 16 residues. Germline CDR1 is SGHKS and CDR2 is YYEKEE (reference sequence). The CDR3 DNA follows: TGTGCCAGCAGCTTGGCCTCGGGGGCCGGCGGAGAGACCCAGTACTTC. Encoded protein: CASSLASGAGGETQYF.

The chain couples TRBV5-1 to TRBJ2-1, with TRBD2 matching 9 bases. The germline CDR1 and CDR2 sequences are SGHRS and YFSETQ. This CDR3 contains 17 residues. V lost 0 bases to trimming and J lost 7 bases; unmatched junction nucleotides: 11. CDR3 residues: CASSLALRGGRGNEQFF. In DNA form, the CDR3 reads TGCGCCAGCAGCTTGGCGTTGCGGGGGGGCCGGGGAAATGAGCAGTTCTTC.

This clonotype occurred a few times. This chain joins TRBV5-5 and TRBJ2-2, with D tentatively TRBD2 (6 bases). The V and J ends lost 4 bases and 5 bases respectively, with 15 bases between them. From germline, CDR1 is SGHKS and CDR2 YYEKEE (reference sequence). The CDR3 spans 15 residues. This CDR3 reads CASSPVGGSTGELFF. The CDR3 DNA is TGTGCCAGCAGCCCGGTTGGGGGGTCGACCGGGGAGCTGTTTTTT.

This clonotype was seen a few times. The chain carries TRBV20-1 and TRBJ2-1; 8 nucleotides align to TRBD2. CDR3 size: 21 residues. CDR1 and CDR2 (germline): DFQATT, SNEGSKA (reference sequence). After removal of 0 bases from V and 4 bases from J, the junction contained 23 bases not matched to a gene. The CDR3 here is CSARDIGAGGPNTRLYNEQFF. The CDR3 DNA follows: TGCAGTGCTAGAGATATCGGGGCGGGAGGCCCTAATACTCGCCTTTACAATGAGCAGTTCTTC.

The chain's CDR3 is CASSGTSMYEQYF. The CDR3, as DNA: TGTGCCAGCAGCGGGACTAGCATGTACGAGCAGTACTTC. The chain links TRBV12-3 or TRBV12-4 to TRBJ2-7, with TRBD2 matching 9 bases. J was trimmed by 4 bases and V by 6 bases; bases with no gene match: 4. CDR3 length equals 13 residues.

V gene TRBV9 combines with J gene TRBJ1-5, with a possible D match to TRBD1 (5 bases). V was pared by 3 bases and J by 6 bases, with 13 bases between. Germline CDR1 reads SGDLS; CDR2 reads YYNGEE. The CDR3 runs to 14 residues. The CDR3 sequence is CASSAREGSQPQHF. DNA for the CDR3: TGTGCCAGCAGCGCAAGGGAGGGGAGTCAGCCCCAGCATTTT.

The chain recombines TRBV11-2 with TRBJ2-7; no firm D call. Germline-derived CDR1 and CDR2 are SGHAT and FQNNGV. Trimming pared 5 bases from V and 7 bases from J, leaving 9 bases between. This CDR3 comprises 11 residues. Here the CDR3 reads CASSLLWEQYF. The CDR3 coding sequence is TGTGCCAGCAGCCTCCTGTGGGAGCAGTACTTC.

V gene TRBV7-9 combines with J gene TRBJ2-5, with 8 bases that match TRBD2. Germline V gene data show CDR1 as SEHNR and CDR2 as FQNEAQ (reference sequence). J was trimmed by 2 bases and V by 4 bases; bases with no gene match: 12. The CDR3 length is 17 residues. CDR3 sequence: CASSSTERGQDQETQYF. In DNA, the CDR3 is TGTGCCAGCAGCTCGACGGAGCGGGGGCAAGATCAAGAGACCCAGTACTTC.

This clonotype occurred many times. V is TRBV29-1 and J is TRBJ2-3; TRBD2 agrees at 8 bases. V lost 7 bases and J lost 3; bases outside the gene matches: 9. CDR1 is SQVTM and CDR2 is ANQGSEA in the germline V gene. This CDR3 has 14 residues. The CDR3 DNA reads TGCAGCGCCTCCAGTAGCGGGGTTACAGATACGCAGTATTTT. This encodes CSASSSGVTDTQYF.

This clonotype was counted only a few times. The rearrangement links TRBV9 to TRBJ2-1, with 8 bases aligning to TRBD2. The V segment lost 1 base and the J segment 4 bases; nucleotides outside the gene matches: 4. Germline CDR1 is SGDLS and CDR2 is YYNGEE. CDR3 length: 15 amino acids. As DNA, the CDR3 is TGTGCCAGCAGCGTAACGGGAGGGTTATACAATGAGCAGTTCTTC. Protein: CASSVTGGLYNEQFF.

The V call is TRBV29-1, the J call TRBJ1-2; 10 nucleotides align to TRBD1. Germline CDR1 and CDR2: SQVTM and ANQGSEA. The CDR3 consists of 13 residues. The V and J ends lost 4 bases and 6 bases, in that order; junction bases with no gene match: 5. The CDR3 DNA reads as TGCAGCGTTGTGGGACAGGGGAAGCATGGCTACACCTTC. This translates into CSVVGQGKHGYTF.

The V call is TRBV10-3, the J call TRBJ2-3; unclear D gene. Between the trimmed V and J ends, which lost 4 bases and 6 bases, there was a span of 8 bases. This CDR3 has 12 residues. Germline CDR1 ENHRY, CDR2 SYGVKD. In DNA, the CDR3 is TGTGCCATCAGTGGTGGTCAGGATACGCAGTATTTT. Translating gives CAISGGQDTQYF.